This TCR beta chain emerged from a study of T-cell reconstitution after alpha-beta-depleted transplantation in children. Germline trimming cut 3 bases from V and 1 base from J; bases unmatched to any gene: 8. There are 16 residues in the CDR3. CDR1 SGHTA and CDR2 FQGNSA come from the germline V gene. A TCRbeta library incorporating unique molecular identifiers was prepared. TCRdb used MiXCR to reprocess the PCR reads, holding one entry per CDR3 protein. The table lists about 610,000 distinct CDR3 sequences, over 9.5% of them singletons, with roughly 3.9% in the top ten. The chain links TRBV7-2 to TRBJ2-5; 7 nucleotides align to TRBD2. The starting material was PBMCs from the stem cell graft donor, obtained from the stem cell graft. The clonotype was recovered from a human donor who donated a stem cell graft to a child with acute myeloid leukemia. DNA for the CDR3: TGTGCCAGCAGCTTCGGAGCGGGGCGGATCCAAGAGACCCAGTACTTC. Translated, it gives CASSFGAGRIQETQYF.